The sequence of this TCR beta chain was determined in a study of blood T cell repertoires in COVID-19. Whole-study context: Whether acute or convalescent, the COVID-19 samples came from the United States, Italy and Spain. T cells, B-cell-depleted T cells, or PBMCs provided the cDNA or gDNA that served as material.

Participants' own reports of clinical history determined their cohort assignment. Recovery meant two consecutive negative NP/OP PCR tests, professional clearance, or resolved symptoms. The assay was immunoSEQ multiplex PCR, and TCRdb's table has in-frame clones only and misses some. The table has about 400,000 clones, nearly 90% seen once. V lost 6 bases and J 0 bases, leaving 8 bases between the germline ends. Germline V lookup: CDR1 SNHLY, CDR2 FYNNEI. There are 13 residues in the CDR3. This chain connects TRBV2 to TRBJ1-1; a weak D match, TRBD1 (6 bases). The sequence was collected from a woman in her 30s who had recovered from COVID-19. The specimen sequenced was PBMCs or T cells enriched from blood (not recorded which). The DNA of the CDR3 is TGTGCCAGCAGGACAGGACTGAACACTGAAGCTTTCTTT. This gives the protein CASRTGLNTEAFF.